Listed below are T cell receptor beta chains from one sample, sequenced in a study of T cell responses to AZD1222 COVID-19 vaccine. Clones were read by immunoSEQ multiplex PCR, and TCRdb kept only the in-frame ones, dropping some. This table holds about 130,000 clones, over 75% found once. Source: peripheral blood, taken 28 days after the second AZD1222 dose. The receptors shown here come from an adult who received the AZD1222 COVID-19 vaccine. The CDR3 runs from the conserved cysteine through the conserved F or W. Fields, in order: J gene, D gene, V gene, clone size, CDR3 protein, CDR3 DNA. A D gene is named only where the DNA matches it firmly. Size values are once, few and many counts, or a class for expanded clones, and some rows have none.

TRBJ2-3	NA	TRBV12-5	once	CASEGGGLPDTQYF	TGTGCTAGTGAAGGGGGGGGCCTTCCAGATACGCAGTATTTT
TRBJ1-1	NA	TRBV6-5	NA	CASTTPAGTEAFF	TGTGCCAGCACAACCCCGGCCGGGACTGAAGCTTTCTTT
TRBJ2-7	NA	TRBV3-1/TRBV3-2	NA	CASSQFDSSDHEQYF	TGTGCCAGCAGCCAGTTCGACAGTTCGGATCACGAGCAGTACTTC
TRBJ2-1	NA	TRBV19	NA	CASSPAGAVYNEQFF	TGTGCCAGTAGTCCGGCGGGGGCGGTGTACAATGAGCAGTTCTTC
TRBJ1-2	NA	TRBV2	NA	CASTYLGDTEYGYTF	TGTGCCAGCACTTACCTAGGGGACACGGAATATGGCTACACCTTC
TRBJ2-1	TRBD2	TRBV6-1	NA	CASSEVLLAGVSSGPDEQFF	TGTGCCAGCAGTGAAGTCCTACTAGCGGGAGTATCGTCGGGTCCGGATGAGCAGTTCTTC
TRBJ1-1	TRBD1	TRBV19	NA	CASSHTGGTEAFF	TGTGCCAGTAGCCATACAGGGGGTACTGAAGCTTTCTTT
TRBJ2-7	NA	TRBV5-4	once	CASSPGGDSYEQYF	TGTGCCAGCAGCCCAGGGGGGGACTCCTACGAGCAGTACTTC
TRBJ1-1	NA	TRBV7-2	NA	CASSPQGGPTEAFF	TGTGCCAGCAGCCCGCAGGGAGGGCCCACTGAAGCTTTCTTT
TRBJ2-1	NA	TRBV29-1	few	CSVGGNEQFF	TGCAGCGTAGGGGGAAATGAGCAGTTCTTC
TRBJ1-5	NA	TRBV28	NA	CASSRTAGNQPQHF	TGTGCCAGCAGTCGGACTGCAGGCAATCAGCCCCAGCATTTT
TRBJ2-7	NA	TRBV6-1	NA	CASGDLYEQYF	TGTGCCTCCGGGGACCTTTACGAGCAGTACTTC
TRBJ1-2	TRBD1	TRBV28	NA	CASSLGQGVYGYTF	TGTGCCAGCAGTTTAGGACAGGGGGTATATGGCTACACCTTC
TRBJ1-5	NA	TRBV5-1	NA	CASSLARRYSPPQHF	TGCGCCAGCAGCTTGGCCCGCAGATATTCTCCCCCCCAGCATTTT
TRBJ2-2	TRBD2	TRBV4-2	NA	CARSQARGGLSGELFF	TGTGCCCGCAGCCAAGCCCGGGGGGGGTTGTCCGGGGAGCTGTTTTTT
TRBJ1-1	NA	TRBV28	NA	CASGMAMGGGTEAFF	TGTGCCAGCGGTATGGCCATGGGGGGTGGCACTGAAGCTTTCTTT
TRBJ1-6	NA	TRBV27	NA	CASGVRDKIGPLHF	TGTGCCAGCGGAGTCCGGGACAAGATAGGACCCCTCCACTTT
TRBJ2-1	TRBD2	TRBV4-1	NA	CASSSTTSGSFNEQFF	TGCGCCAGCAGCTCAACTACTAGCGGGAGTTTCAATGAGCAGTTCTTC
TRBJ2-3	NA	TRBV5-6	NA	CASSLAGRANTDTQYF	TGTGCCAGCAGCTTGGCAGGTCGGGCTAACACAGATACGCAGTATTTT
TRBJ1-1	NA	TRBV7-9	NA	CASTPVGNTEAFF	TGTGCCAGCACGCCGGTAGGGAACACTGAAGCTTTCTTT
TRBJ1-1	NA	TRBV19	NA	CASSADRHTEAFF	TGTGCCAGTAGCGCAGACCGGCACACTGAAGCTTTCTTT
TRBJ2-5	TRBD2	TRBV7-2	once	CASSLRGGPETQYF	TGTGCCAGCAGCTTACGGGGGGGCCCAGAGACCCAGTACTTC
TRBJ1-5	NA	TRBV19	NA	CASSIESNQPQHF	TGTGCCAGTAGTATTGAGTCGAATCAGCCCCAGCATTTT
TRBJ1-2	NA	TRBV18	once	CASSPPGRPRGYGYTF	TGTGCCAGCTCACCACCGGGACGGCCGCGGGGCTATGGCTACACCTTC
TRBJ2-2	TRBD1	TRBV5-1	few	CASSWPGTGYTGELFF	TGCGCCAGCAGCTGGCCCGGGACAGGGTACACCGGGGAGCTGTTTTTT
TRBJ1-2	NA	TRBV5-8	NA	CASSPPGQAIGYTF	TGTGCCAGCAGCCCACCAGGGCAGGCGATTGGCTACACCTTC
TRBJ1-2	NA	TRBV5-5	NA	CASSWAVQGDDGYTF	TGTGCCAGCAGCTGGGCTGTACAGGGTGACGATGGCTACACCTTC
TRBJ2-1	TRBD2	TRBV11-2	NA	CASSRLAGGTSYNEQFF	TGTGCCAGCAGCCGACTAGCGGGGGGTACATCCTACAATGAGCAGTTCTTC
TRBJ1-1	NA	TRBV5-4	NA	CASSLGSREVGTEAFF	TGTGCCAGCAGCTTGGGGTCCAGGGAGGTGGGCACTGAAGCTTTCTTT
TRBJ1-2	NA	TRBV9	NA	CASSVRGDTYGYTF	TGTGCCAGCAGCGTACGAGGGGACACCTATGGCTACACCTTC
TRBJ2-7	NA	TRBV6-4	NA	CASSDSNGRAYEQYF	TGTGCCAGCAGTGACTCGAACGGCAGGGCCTACGAGCAGTACTTC
TRBJ2-7	TRBD2	TRBV11-3	NA	CASSLGGLALGEQYF	TGTGCCAGCAGCTTAGGAGGACTAGCCTTAGGCGAGCAGTACTTC
TRBJ2-7	TRBD1	TRBV7-9	NA	CASRLQGLDEQYF	TGTGCCAGCAGGTTACAGGGGTTGGACGAGCAGTACTTC
TRBJ2-5	NA	TRBV5-6	few	CASSFSYSGGGQETQYF	TGTGCCAGCAGCTTTTCCTACAGCGGCGGCGGCCAAGAGACCCAGTACTTC
TRBJ1-6	TRBD1	TRBV27	NA	CASSLQGANSPLHF	TGTGCCAGCAGTTTACAGGGGGCTAATTCACCCCTCCACTTT
TRBJ1-2	NA	TRBV7-9	NA	CASSLGFYGYTF	TGTGCCAGCAGCTTAGGCTTCTATGGCTACACCTTC
TRBJ2-7	TRBD1	TRBV7-2	NA	CASSLVGGTGTYEQYF	TGTGCCAGCAGCTTAGTTGGAGGGACAGGGACCTACGAGCAGTACTTC
TRBJ2-5	TRBD2	TRBV15	once	CATSTRLAPQETQYF	TGTGCCACCAGCACCCGACTAGCGCCCCAAGAGACCCAGTACTTC
TRBJ2-1	TRBD2	TRBV4-2	NA	CASSQEGLAVPNEQFF	TGTGCCAGCAGCCAAGAGGGACTAGCGGTGCCCAATGAGCAGTTCTTC
TRBJ1-2	TRBD1	TRBV30	NA	CAWKRFRGQGESGYTF	TGTGCCTGGAAGAGGTTTCGGGGACAGGGCGAGAGTGGCTACACCTTC
TRBJ1-6	NA	TRBV11-3	NA	CASSLSGNNSPLHF	TGTGCCAGCAGCTTATCAGGAAACAATTCACCCCTCCACTTT
TRBJ2-5	TRBD2	TRBV5-4	NA	CAGTTRGGETQYF	TGTGCCGGGACTACGAGGGGAGGAGAGACCCAGTACTTC
TRBJ1-1	NA	TRBV5-6	NA	CASSFVRAEAFF	TGTGCCAGCAGCTTCGTCAGGGCGGAAGCTTTCTTT
TRBJ1-2	NA	TRBV27	NA	CASSLTREGGYTF	TGTGCCAGCAGTTTAACCCGGGAGGGGGGCTACACCTTC
TRBJ1-1	NA	TRBV11-2	once	CASSLTGNTEAFF	TGTGCCAGCAGCTTAACGGGGAACACTGAAGCTTTCTTT
TRBJ2-5	NA	TRBV19	NA	CASSTASRPKETQYF	TGTGCCAGTAGTACCGCCTCTAGGCCCAAAGAGACCCAGTACTTC
TRBJ2-7	NA	TRBV6-5	NA	CASRLQDYEQYF	TGTGCCAGCAGGTTACAAGACTACGAGCAGTACTTC
TRBJ1-1	NA	TRBV19	NA	CASSKAPNRAQNTEAFF	TGTGCCAGTAGTAAGGCCCCTAACAGGGCACAGAACACTGAAGCTTTCTTT
TRBJ2-7	NA	TRBV19	NA	CASSIGGAYEQYF	TGTGCCAGTAGTATTGGCGGAGCCTACGAGCAGTACTTC